Listed below are T cell receptor beta chains from one sample, sequenced in a study of patients and donors after allogeneic stem cell transplantation. TCRdb re-derived calls from the RT-PCR reads in MiXCR, one entry per CDR3 protein. The table lists 800,000 to 1,000,000 distinct CDR3 sequences, over 15% of them singletons. Sequenced input: blood, either unsorted or a sorted T cell fraction (not recorded which). Source of these receptors: a human donor who was either an allogeneic HSCT recipient or a stem cell or donor lymphocyte infusion donor (not recorded which). It is not recorded whose cells these are; they may come from a transplant donor. The CDR3 runs from the conserved cysteine through the conserved F or W. D genes are given only for firm matches. For some rows the clone size is stated as once, few or many, or as a class when expanded; others skip it.

clone_size d_call j_call v_call cdr3_nt cdr3_aa
NA TRBD2 TRBJ2-3 TRBV7-2 TGTGCCAGCAGCTTAGAGGGACTAGTCCGGACGCAGTATTTT CASSLEGLVRTQYF
NA NA TRBJ2-2 TRBV20-1 TGCAGTGCGGGAAAGCGTTTCACCGGGGAGCTGTTTTTT CSAGKRFTGELFF
few NA TRBJ2-3 TRBV20-1 TGCAGTGCTAGAGCGCCCGGTAAGGGCACAGATACGCAGTATTTT CSARAPGKGTDTQYF
NA TRBD2 TRBJ2-7 TRBV5-6 TGTGCCAGCAGCCCCGGGACTAGGCCCCAGGAGCAGTACTTC CASSPGTRPQEQYF
NA TRBD1 TRBJ1-2 TRBV9 TGTGCCAGCAGATTGGCCGGGACAGGGGACGGCTATGGCTACACCTTC CASRLAGTGDGYGYTF
NA TRBD1 TRBJ2-3 TRBV5-1 TGCGCCAGCAGCTTGGCGGACAGGGGTTACACAGATACGCAGTATTTT CASSLADRGYTDTQYF
many NA TRBJ2-7 TRBV12-3/TRBV12-4 TGTGCCAGCACCGTGACAGGCTTCTACGAGCAGTACTTC CASTVTGFYEQYF
few NA TRBJ1-1 TRBV1 TGCACCAGCAGCCAAGTCACGAACACTGAAGCTTTCTTT CTSSQVTNTEAFF
many NA TRBJ2-3 TRBV12-3/TRBV12-4 TGTGCCAGCAGCCCAGCTAGCACAGATACGCAGTATTTT CASSPASTDTQYF
many TRBD1 TRBJ2-7 TRBV29-1 TGCAGCGTGGGACAGGGGGGACGATACGAGCAGTACTTC CSVGQGGRYEQYF
NA NA TRBJ2-3 TRBV7-6 TGTGCCAGCAGCTCGGGGGGCGAAAATACGCAGTATTTT CASSSGGENTQYF
NA TRBD2 TRBJ2-7 TRBV15 TGTGCCACCAGCAGGCCGGGACTAGCGGATTACGAGCAGTACTTC CATSRPGLADYEQYF